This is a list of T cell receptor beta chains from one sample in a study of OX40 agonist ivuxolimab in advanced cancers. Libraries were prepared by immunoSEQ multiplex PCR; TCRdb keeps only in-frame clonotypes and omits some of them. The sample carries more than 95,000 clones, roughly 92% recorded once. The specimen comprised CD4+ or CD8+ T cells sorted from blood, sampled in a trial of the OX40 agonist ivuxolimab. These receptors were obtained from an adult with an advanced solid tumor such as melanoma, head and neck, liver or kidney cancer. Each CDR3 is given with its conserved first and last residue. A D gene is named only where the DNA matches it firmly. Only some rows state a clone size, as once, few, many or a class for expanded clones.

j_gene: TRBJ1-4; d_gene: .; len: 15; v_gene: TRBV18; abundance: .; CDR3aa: CASSPASATNEKLFF; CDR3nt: TGTGCCAGCTCACCAGCCAGCGCAACTAATGAAAAACTGTTTTTT
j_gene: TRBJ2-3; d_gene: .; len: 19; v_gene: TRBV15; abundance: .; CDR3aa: CATSTRPMEIGLQHNTQYF; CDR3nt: TGTGCCACCAGCACCCGACCCATGGAGATAGGACTTCAGCATAATACGCAGTATTTT
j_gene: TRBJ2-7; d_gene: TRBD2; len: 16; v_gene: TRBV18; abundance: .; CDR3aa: CASSLRGAGGTYEQYF; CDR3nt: TGTGCCAGCTCACTACGTGGGGCGGGAGGGACCTACGAGCAGTACTTC
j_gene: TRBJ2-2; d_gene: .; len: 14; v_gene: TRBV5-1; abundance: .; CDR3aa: CASSLPGVTGELFF; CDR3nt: TGCGCCAGCAGCCTCCCCGGAGTCACCGGGGAGCTGTTTTTT
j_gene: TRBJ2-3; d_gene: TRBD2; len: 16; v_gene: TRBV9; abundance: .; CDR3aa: CASSMQGTSGIDTQYF; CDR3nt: TGTGCCAGCAGCATGCAAGGGACTAGTGGAATAGATACGCAGTATTTT
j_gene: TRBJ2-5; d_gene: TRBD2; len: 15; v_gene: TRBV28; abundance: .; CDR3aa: CASGFGTSGQETQYF; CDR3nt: TGTGCCAGCGGGTTTGGGACTAGCGGACAAGAGACCCAGTACTTC
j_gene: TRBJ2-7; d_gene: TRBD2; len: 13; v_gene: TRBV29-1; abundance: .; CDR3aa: CSVAGTTSYEQYF; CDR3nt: TGCAGCGTTGCTGGGACTACTTCCTACGAGCAGTACTTC
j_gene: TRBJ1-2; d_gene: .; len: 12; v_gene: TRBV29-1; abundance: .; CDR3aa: CSVEGRRYGYTF; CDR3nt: TGCAGCGTTGAAGGACGCCGGTATGGCTACACCTTC
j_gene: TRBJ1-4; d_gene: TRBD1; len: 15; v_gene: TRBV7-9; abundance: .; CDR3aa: CASSFLTGEPEKLFF; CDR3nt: TGTGCCAGCAGCTTCTTAACAGGGGAACCCGAAAAACTGTTTTTT
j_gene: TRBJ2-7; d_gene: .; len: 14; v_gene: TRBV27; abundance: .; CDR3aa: CASRGNDAAYEQYF; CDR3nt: TGTGCCAGCAGGGGGAACGACGCCGCCTACGAGCAGTACTTC
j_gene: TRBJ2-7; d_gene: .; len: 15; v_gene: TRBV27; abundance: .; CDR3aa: CASTQDGRRPYEQYF; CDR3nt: TGTGCCAGCACCCAAGACGGACGCCGCCCCTACGAGCAGTACTTC
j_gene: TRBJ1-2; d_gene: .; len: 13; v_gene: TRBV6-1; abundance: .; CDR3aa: CASSEVDRYGYTF; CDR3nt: TGTGCCAGCAGTGAAGTGGATCGCTATGGCTACACCTTC
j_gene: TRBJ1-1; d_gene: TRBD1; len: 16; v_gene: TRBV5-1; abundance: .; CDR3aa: CASSSLQGAGYTEAFF; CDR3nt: TGCGCCAGCAGCTCCTTACAGGGGGCAGGATACACTGAAGCTTTCTTT
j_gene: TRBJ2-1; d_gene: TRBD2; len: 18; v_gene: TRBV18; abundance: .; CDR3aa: CASSPPGLAGGTYNEQFF; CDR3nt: TGTGCCAGCTCACCGCCGGGACTAGCGGGAGGGACTTACAATGAGCAGTTCTTC
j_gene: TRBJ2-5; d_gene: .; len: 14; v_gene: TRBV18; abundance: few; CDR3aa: CASSVGARRETQYF; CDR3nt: TGTGCCAGCTCTGTGGGCGCCAGAAGAGAGACCCAGTACTTC
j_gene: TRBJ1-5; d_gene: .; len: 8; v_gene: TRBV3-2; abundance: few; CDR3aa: CASCPLHF; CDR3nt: TGTGCCAGCTGTCCCTTGCATTTT
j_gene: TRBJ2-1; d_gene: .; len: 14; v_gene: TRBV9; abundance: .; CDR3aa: CASSAPSGAGEQFF; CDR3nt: TGTGCCAGCAGCGCCCCCTCCGGGGCTGGTGAGCAGTTCTTC
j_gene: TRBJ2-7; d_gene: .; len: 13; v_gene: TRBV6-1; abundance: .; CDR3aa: CASNLQRTYEQYF; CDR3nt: TGTGCCAGCAATTTACAGCGGACCTACGAGCAGTACTTC
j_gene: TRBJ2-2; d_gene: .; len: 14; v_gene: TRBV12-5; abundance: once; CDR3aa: CASGLLTGPGELFF; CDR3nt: TGTGCTAGTGGTTTGTTAACGGGACCCGGGGAGCTGTTTTTT
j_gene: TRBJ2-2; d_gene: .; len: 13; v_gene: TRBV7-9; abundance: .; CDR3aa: CASSSEVTRELFF; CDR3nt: TGTGCCAGCAGCTCAGAGGTTACCAGGGAGCTGTTTTTT
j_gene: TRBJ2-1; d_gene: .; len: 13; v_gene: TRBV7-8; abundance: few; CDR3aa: CASSLGASNEQFF; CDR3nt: TGTGCCAGCAGCTTAGGAGCCTCCAATGAGCAGTTCTTC
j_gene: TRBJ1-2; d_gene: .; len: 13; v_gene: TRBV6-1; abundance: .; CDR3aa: CASRVGMVGGYTF; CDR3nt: TGTGCCAGCAGAGTAGGGATGGTTGGTGGCTACACCTTC
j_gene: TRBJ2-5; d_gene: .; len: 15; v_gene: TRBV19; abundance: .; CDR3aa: CASGPTRGYQETQYF; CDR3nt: TGTGCCAGTGGGCCGACTAGGGGGTACCAAGAGACCCAGTACTTC
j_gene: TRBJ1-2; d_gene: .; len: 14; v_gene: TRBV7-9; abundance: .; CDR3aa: CASSFGGEDYGYTF; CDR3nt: TGTGCCAGCAGCTTTGGGGGGGAGGACTATGGCTACACCTTC
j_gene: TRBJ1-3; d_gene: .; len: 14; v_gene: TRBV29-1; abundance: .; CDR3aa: CSVQPTGPMGTIYF; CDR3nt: TGCAGCGTTCAACCGACAGGCCCAATGGGGACCATATATTTT
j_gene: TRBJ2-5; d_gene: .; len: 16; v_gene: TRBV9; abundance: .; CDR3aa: CASSRIQGFDGETQYF; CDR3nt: TGTGCCAGCAGCCGAATCCAGGGTTTTGACGGAGAGACCCAGTACTTC
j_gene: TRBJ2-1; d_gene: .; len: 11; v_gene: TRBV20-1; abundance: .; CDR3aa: CSASSSDEQFF; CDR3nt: TGCAGTGCTAGCTCAAGTGATGAGCAGTTCTTC